Below, 15 T cell receptor beta chains from the same sample are listed, as sequenced in a study of blood T cell repertoires in COVID-19. Clones were sequenced by immunoSEQ multiplex PCR, and TCRdb holds only the in-frame ones, with some missing. Of about 220,000 clones listed, 70% to 90% are singletons. Sample: peripheral blood. The source of these receptors is a man aged 30 to 45 who had recovered from COVID-19.

V is TRBV4-3 and J is TRBJ1-1; TRBD1 matches at 9 bases. Per germline, CDR1 LGHNA and CDR2 YSLEER. V was clipped by 0 bases and J by 5 bases; unmatched bases: 10. CDR3 length: 17 residues. CDR3 residues: CASSQDRRDRAGTEAFF. CDR3 DNA sequence: TGCGCCAGCAGCCAAGATAGGAGGGACAGGGCGGGAACTGAAGCTTTCTTT.

This chain joins TRBV7-9 and TRBJ2-7, with D possibly TRBD1 on 5 matching bases. Germline V gene data show CDR1 as SEHNR and CDR2 as FQNEAQ (reference sequence). There are 14 residues in the CDR3. Trimming stripped 5 bases from V and 5 bases from J, with 16 bases between. CDR3 in DNA: TGTGCCAGCAGCCCCCCTCGTCCCAGGGACGAGCAGTACTTC. Translating it yields CASSPPRPRDEQYF.

V gene TRBV11-2 combines with J gene TRBJ2-7; D remains ambiguous. CDR1 is SGHAT and CDR2 is FQNNGV in the germline V gene. CDR3 length: 14 residues. Between the trimmed V and J ends, which lost 4 bases and 0 bases, there was a span of 10 bases. The CDR3 coding sequence is TGTGCCAGCAGCTCCTGGGCCCGCTCCTACGAGCAGTACTTC. It yields the protein CASSSWARSYEQYF.

The chain combines TRBV7-2 with TRBJ1-2; TRBD1 might be the D (5 bases). CDR1 and CDR2 from the germline V gene are SGHTA and FQGNSA. CDR3 length equals 16 residues. V lost 5 bases to trimming and J lost 4 bases, with 20 bases between them. The CDR3 DNA sequence: TGTGCCAGCAGCCCCCGAGGCAGGGTGGGGTTCTATGGCTACACCTTC. This codes for CASSPRGRVGFYGYTF.

For the CDR3, the DNA is TGTGCCAGCAGCTTAGGGGCAGGGTTACAGCCCCAGCATTTT. It translates to CASSLGAGLQPQHF. The V gene is TRBV7-8, the J gene TRBJ1-5; D possibly corresponds to TRBD1 (5 bases). V shed 1 base and J shed 7 bases, with 11 bases lying between them. This CDR3 is built from 14 residues. Germline V CDR1 and CDR2: SGHVS, FQNEAQ.

This clone appeared a few times. J is TRBJ1-4 and V is TRBV4-2; no clear D. Trimming shortened V by 5 bases and J by 8 bases, and 18 bases separated the two germline ends. Germline V CDR1 and CDR2: LGHNA, YNFKEQ. CDR3 length equals 15 residues. CDR3 in amino acids: CASSSLEGTQEKLFF. The CDR3 nucleotides read TGTGCCAGCAGCTCACTAGAGGGAACTCAGGAAAAACTGTTTTTT.

J is TRBJ2-7 and V is TRBV4-2; D is undetermined. V was shortened by 2 bases and J by 2 bases, with 22 bases between the two germline ends. The CDR3 is made up of 18 amino acids. Germline values: CDR1 LGHNA, CDR2 YNFKEQ. CDR3 nucleotides: TGTGCCAGCAGCCAACCCATCACCCTCTCAGAAACCCCCTACGAGCAGTACTTC. It yields the protein CASSQPITLSETPYEQYF.

This chain joins TRBV14 and TRBJ2-1; D perhaps matches TRBD2 (5 bases). This CDR3 comprises 15 residues. Per germline, CDR1 SGHDN and CDR2 FVKESK. Trimming removed 4 bases at V and 8 bases at J, with 18 bases between. The CDR3: CASSRQDSLLDEQFF. CDR3 DNA sequence: TGTGCCAGCAGCCGCCAGGACTCCCTTCTCGATGAGCAGTTCTTC.

The chain recombines TRBV5-1 with TRBJ2-3; tentatively, D is TRBD2 (5 bases). CDR1 and CDR2 from the germline V gene are SGHRS and YFSETQ. The CDR3 runs 14 residues. V was pared by 0 bases and J by 6 bases, with 11 bases between. Here the CDR3 DNA reads TGCGCCAGCAGCTTGGCCCGTACGGGGGATACGCAGTATTTT. This translates into CASSLARTGDTQYF.

The sample holds one count of this clone. V and J are TRBV4-1 and TRBJ1-1; D is uncertain. V dropped 1 base and J dropped 1 base, with 7 bases sitting between them. CDR3 length: 14 residues. From germline, CDR1 is MGHRA and CDR2 YSYEKL. The CDR3 DNA reads as TGCGCCAGCAGCCAAGTGTCAGAGAACACTGAAGCTTTCTTT. It is translated as CASSQVSENTEAFF.

The CDR3: CASSVLVGSNQPQHF. Written as DNA, the CDR3 is TGTGCCAGCAGTGTCCTGGTTGGCAGCAATCAGCCCCAGCATTTT. The V call is TRBV2, the J call TRBJ1-5; D is unclear. There are 15 residues in the CDR3. Looked up from germline, CDR1 is SNHLY and CDR2 is FYNNEI. Trimming removed 4 bases from V and 1 base from J, with 11 bases in between.

In nucleotides, the CDR3 is TGTGCCAGCACCGCGGACAGGGCGTACGAGCAGTACTTC. This sequence encodes CASTADRAYEQYF. The rearrangement links TRBV12-3 or TRBV12-4 to TRBJ2-7; 8 positions match TRBD1. The CDR3 totals 13 residues. Trimming took 7 bases from V and 4 from J; bases not matched to a gene: 6.

The chain uses TRBV7-9 and TRBJ2-2, with a weak D call TRBD1 (7 bases). This CDR3 spans 16 amino acids. Germline V CDR1 and CDR2: SEHNR, FQNEAQ (reference sequence). V lost 4 bases to trimming and J lost 1 base, with 13 bases between them. Here the CDR3 reads CASSSGGQLNTGELFF. As DNA, the CDR3 is TGTGCCAGCAGCTCCGGGGGACAGCTGAACACCGGGGAGCTGTTTTTT.

The chain joins TRBV6-5 to TRBJ2-1, with a possible D match to TRBD2 (5 bases). The CDR3 consists of 15 residues. V was cut by 6 bases and J by 0 bases, with 12 bases left in between. CDR1 is MNHEY, CDR2 SVGAGI, per germline. The CDR3 sequence is CASSPTRGSYNEQFF. The CDR3 nucleotides read TGTGCCAGCAGCCCCACCCGGGGCTCCTACAATGAGCAGTTCTTC.

This chain connects TRBV18 to TRBJ1-5; the D is unclear. The CDR3 has 16 amino acids. Trimming took off 0 bases at V and 1 base at J, with 10 bases between the two ends. Germline loops: CDR1 KGHSH, CDR2 LQKENI. Here the CDR3 reads CASSPPEAASNQPQHF. CDR3 bases: TGTGCCAGCTCACCACCCGAGGCCGCGAGCAATCAGCCCCAGCATTTT.